The following is a T cell receptor beta chain sequence with its context. Its antigen is unidentified. The germline gives CDR1 ENHRY, CDR2 SYGVKD. The CDR3 is 11 residues long. TCRdb reprocessed the 5' RACE reads and keeps a single row for each CDR3 protein, giving no DNA. The listing contains approximately 420,000 distinct CDR3 sequences. This record belongs to a study of T cells expressing NK-cell markers. Study-level information: The TCR beta repertoires were obtained from sorted CD3+CD56+NKG2C+, CD3+CD56+NKG2C- and CD3+CD56-NKG2C+ T cells. Findings of the study overall: These same clonotypes (in four donors) also led the CD3+CD56-NKG2C+ fraction. In several donors, dominant CD3+CD56+NKG2C+ clones formed roughly 1.0-7.5% of CD8+ cells.

The chain recombines TRBV10-3 with TRBJ2-1; TCRdb calls TRBD2, which cannot be checked without DNA. Input material: blood T cells: a sorted CD56 or NKG2C T cell subset, CD4+ or CD8+ T cells, or bulk PBMC T cells (not recorded which). The sequence derives from a woman between 50 and 59 years old in good health. CDR3 in amino acids: CAISAAEIQFF.